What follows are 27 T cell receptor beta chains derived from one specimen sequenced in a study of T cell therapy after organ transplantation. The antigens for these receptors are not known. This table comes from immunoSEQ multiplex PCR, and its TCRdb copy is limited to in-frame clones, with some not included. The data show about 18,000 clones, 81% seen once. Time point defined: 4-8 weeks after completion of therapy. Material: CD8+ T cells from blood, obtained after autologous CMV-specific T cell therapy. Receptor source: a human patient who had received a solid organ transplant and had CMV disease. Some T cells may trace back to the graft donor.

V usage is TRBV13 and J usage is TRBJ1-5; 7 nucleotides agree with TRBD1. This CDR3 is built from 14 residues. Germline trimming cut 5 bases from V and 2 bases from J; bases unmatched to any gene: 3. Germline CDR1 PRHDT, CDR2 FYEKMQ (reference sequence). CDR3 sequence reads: CASSAGQGNQPQHF. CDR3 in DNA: TGTGCCAGCAGCGCCGGACAGGGCAATCAGCCCCAGCATTTT.

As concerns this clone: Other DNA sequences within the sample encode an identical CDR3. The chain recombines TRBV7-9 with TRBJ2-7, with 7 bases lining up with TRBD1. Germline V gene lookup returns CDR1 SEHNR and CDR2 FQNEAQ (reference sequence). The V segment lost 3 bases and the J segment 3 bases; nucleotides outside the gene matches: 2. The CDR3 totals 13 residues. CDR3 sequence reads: CASSFGTDYEQYF. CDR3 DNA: TGTGCCAGCAGCTTCGGGACAGACTACGAGCAGTACTTC.

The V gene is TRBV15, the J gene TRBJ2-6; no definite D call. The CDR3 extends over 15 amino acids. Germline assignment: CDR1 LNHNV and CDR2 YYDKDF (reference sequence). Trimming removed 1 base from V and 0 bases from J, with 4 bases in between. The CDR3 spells CATSRGSSGANVLTF. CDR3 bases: TGTGCCACCAGCAGAGGGTCCTCTGGGGCCAACGTCCTGACTTTC. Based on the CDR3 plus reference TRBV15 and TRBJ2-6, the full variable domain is DAMVIQNPRYQVTQFGKPVTLSCSQTLNHNVMYWYQQKSSQAPKLLFHYYDKDFNNEADTPDNFQSRRPNTSFCFLDIRSPGLGDTAMYLCATSRGSSGANVLTFGAGSRLTVL.

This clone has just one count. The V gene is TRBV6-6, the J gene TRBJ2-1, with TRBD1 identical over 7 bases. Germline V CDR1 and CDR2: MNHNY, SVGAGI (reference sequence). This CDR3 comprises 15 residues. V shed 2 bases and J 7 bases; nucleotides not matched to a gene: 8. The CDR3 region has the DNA TGTGCCAGCAGTTACCGCACAGGGGTGAGAAATGAGCAGTTCTTC. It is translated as CASSYRTGVRNEQFF.

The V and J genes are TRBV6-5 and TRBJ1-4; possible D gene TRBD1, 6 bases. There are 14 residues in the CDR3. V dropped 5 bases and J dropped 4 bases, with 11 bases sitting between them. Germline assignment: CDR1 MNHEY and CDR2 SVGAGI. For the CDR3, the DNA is TGTGCCAGCAGTACGGGGACACTTAATGAAAAACTGTTTTTT. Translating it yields CASSTGTLNEKLFF.

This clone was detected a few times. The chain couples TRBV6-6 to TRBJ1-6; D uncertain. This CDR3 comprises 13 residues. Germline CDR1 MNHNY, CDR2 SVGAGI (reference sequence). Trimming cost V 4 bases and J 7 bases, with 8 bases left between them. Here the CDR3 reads CASSSELNSPLHF. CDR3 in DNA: TGTGCCAGCAGTTCGGAGCTGAATTCACCCCTCCACTTT.

CDR3 sequence reads: CASSEHGRVGVNEKLFF. The CDR3 DNA reads as TGTGCCAGCAGTGAACATGGCAGGGTAGGCGTTAATGAAAAACTGTTTTTT. The rearrangement joins TRBV25-1 to TRBJ1-4; tentatively, D is TRBD1 (5 bases). CDR3 length: 17 amino acids. Germline assignment: CDR1 MGHDK and CDR2 SYGVNS. Trimming removed 2 bases at V and 4 bases at J, with 17 bases between.

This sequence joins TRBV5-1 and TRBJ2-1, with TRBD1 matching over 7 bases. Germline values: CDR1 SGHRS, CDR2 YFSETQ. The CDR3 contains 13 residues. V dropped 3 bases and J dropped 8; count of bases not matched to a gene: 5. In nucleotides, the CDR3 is TGCGCCAGCAGCTGGACAGGTGGCTATGAGCAGTTCTTC. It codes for CASSWTGGYEQFF.

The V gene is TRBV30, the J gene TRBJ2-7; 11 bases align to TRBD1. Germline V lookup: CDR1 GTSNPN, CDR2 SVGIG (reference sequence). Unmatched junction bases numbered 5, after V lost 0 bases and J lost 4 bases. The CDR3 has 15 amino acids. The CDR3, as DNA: TGTGCCTGGAGTGTACTGGGACAGGGGGTTTACGAGCAGTACTTC. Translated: CAWSVLGQGVYEQYF.

The CDR3 sequence is CASTPHPGAENQPQHF. The CDR3 DNA is TGTGCCAGCACCCCACATCCGGGGGCAGAGAATCAGCCCCAGCATTTT. V usage is TRBV21-1 and J usage is TRBJ1-5. TRBV21-1 is a pseudogene locus. CDR3 length equals 16 residues.

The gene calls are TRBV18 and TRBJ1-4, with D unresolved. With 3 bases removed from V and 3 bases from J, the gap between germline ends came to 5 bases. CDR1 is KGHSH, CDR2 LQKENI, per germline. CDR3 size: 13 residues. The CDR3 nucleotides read TGTGCCAGCTCACCCAAATCTAATGAAAAACTGTTTTTT. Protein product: CASSPKSNEKLFF. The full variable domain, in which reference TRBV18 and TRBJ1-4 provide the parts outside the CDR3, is NAGVMQNPRHLVRRRGQEARLRCSPMKGHSHVYWYRQLPEEGLKFMVYLQKENIIDESGMPKERFSAEFPKEGPSILRIQQVVRGDSAAYFCASSPKSNEKLFFGSGTQLSVL.

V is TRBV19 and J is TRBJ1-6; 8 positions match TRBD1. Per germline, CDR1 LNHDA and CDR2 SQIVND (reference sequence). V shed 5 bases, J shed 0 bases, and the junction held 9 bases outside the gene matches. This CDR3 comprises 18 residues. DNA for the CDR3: TGTGCCAGTAGTCCCCACCGGGACAGGAGCTCCTATAATTCACCCCTCCACTTT. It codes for CASSPHRDRSSYNSPLHF.

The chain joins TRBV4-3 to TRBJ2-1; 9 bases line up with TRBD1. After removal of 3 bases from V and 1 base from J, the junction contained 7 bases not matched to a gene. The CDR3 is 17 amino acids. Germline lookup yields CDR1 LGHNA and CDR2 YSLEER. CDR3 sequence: CASSHRGTGKSYNEQFF. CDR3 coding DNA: TGCGCCAGCAGCCACAGGGGGACAGGGAAGTCCTACAATGAGCAGTTCTTC.

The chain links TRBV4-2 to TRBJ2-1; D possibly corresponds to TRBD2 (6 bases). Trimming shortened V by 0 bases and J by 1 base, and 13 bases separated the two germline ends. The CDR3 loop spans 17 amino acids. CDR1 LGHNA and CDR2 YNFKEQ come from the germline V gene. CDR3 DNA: TGTGCCAGCAGCCAAGATATAGAGGGAGGATCCTACAATGAGCAGTTCTTC. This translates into CASSQDIEGGSYNEQFF.

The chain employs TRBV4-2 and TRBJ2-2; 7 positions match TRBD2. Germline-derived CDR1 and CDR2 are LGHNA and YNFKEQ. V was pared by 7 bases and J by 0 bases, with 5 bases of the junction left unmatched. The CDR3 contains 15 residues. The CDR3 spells CASNWEGSNTGELFF. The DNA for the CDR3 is TGTGCCAGCAACTGGGAGGGGTCGAACACCGGGGAGCTGTTTTTT.

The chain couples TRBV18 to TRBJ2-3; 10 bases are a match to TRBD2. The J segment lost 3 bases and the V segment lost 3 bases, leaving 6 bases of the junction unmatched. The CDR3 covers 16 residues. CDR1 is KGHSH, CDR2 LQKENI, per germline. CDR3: CASSPEGTSATDTQYF. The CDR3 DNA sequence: TGTGCCAGCTCACCGGAAGGGACTAGCGCTACAGATACGCAGTATTTT.

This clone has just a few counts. This chain's CDR3 is CASRFNLGEQFF. DNA of the CDR3: TGTGCCAGCAGATTCAACCTGGGTGAGCAGTTCTTC. The rearrangement links TRBV6-6 to TRBJ2-1; D remains ambiguous. V gave up 6 bases and J gave up 9 bases, with 12 bases separating them. Germline lookup yields CDR1 MNHNY and CDR2 SVGAGI (reference sequence). This CDR3 is built from 12 residues.

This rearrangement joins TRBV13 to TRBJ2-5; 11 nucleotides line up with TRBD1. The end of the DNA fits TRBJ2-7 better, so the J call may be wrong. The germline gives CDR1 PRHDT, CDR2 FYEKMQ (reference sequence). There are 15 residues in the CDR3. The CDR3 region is CASSNRDRGRYEQYF. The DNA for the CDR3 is TGTGCCAGCAGCAACCGGGACAGGGGGAGGTACGAGCAGTACTTC.

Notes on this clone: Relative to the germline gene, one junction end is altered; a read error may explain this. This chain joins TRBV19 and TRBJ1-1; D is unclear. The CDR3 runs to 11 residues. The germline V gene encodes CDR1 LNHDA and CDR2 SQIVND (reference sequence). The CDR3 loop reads CASSSPRLRTF. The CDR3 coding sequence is TGTGCCAGTAGCTCACCCCGACTGCGAACCTTT.

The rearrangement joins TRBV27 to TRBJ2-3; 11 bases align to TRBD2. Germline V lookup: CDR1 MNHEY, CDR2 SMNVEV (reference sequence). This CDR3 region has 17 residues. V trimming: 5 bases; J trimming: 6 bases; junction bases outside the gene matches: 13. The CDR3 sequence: CASSSPLAGGPRDTQYF. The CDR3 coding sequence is TGTGCCAGCAGTAGTCCGCTAGCGGGAGGCCCCCGGGATACGCAGTATTTT.

The CDR3 DNA follows: TGTGCCTGGAGCATAGACGGGTCTTCCAATCAGCCCCAGCATTTT. Residues: CAWSIDGSSNQPQHF. This sequence joins TRBV30 and TRBJ1-5; D gene ambiguous. CDR3 length: 15 residues. Germline CDR1 GTSNPN, CDR2 SVGIG (reference sequence). V gave up 3 bases and J gave up 3 bases, with 15 bases separating them.

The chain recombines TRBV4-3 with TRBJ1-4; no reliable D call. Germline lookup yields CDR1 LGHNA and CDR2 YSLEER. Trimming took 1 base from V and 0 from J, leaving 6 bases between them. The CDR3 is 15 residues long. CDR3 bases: TGCGCCAGCAGCCAAGGTGACGCAACTAATGAAAAACTGTTTTTT. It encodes CASSQGDATNEKLFF.

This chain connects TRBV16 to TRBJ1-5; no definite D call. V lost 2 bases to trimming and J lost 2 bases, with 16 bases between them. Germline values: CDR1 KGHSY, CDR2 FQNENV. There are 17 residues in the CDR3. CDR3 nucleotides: TGTGCCAGCAGCCAACTTTTAACAAGTCAGGGCAATCAGCCCCAGCATTTT. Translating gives CASSQLLTSQGNQPQHF.

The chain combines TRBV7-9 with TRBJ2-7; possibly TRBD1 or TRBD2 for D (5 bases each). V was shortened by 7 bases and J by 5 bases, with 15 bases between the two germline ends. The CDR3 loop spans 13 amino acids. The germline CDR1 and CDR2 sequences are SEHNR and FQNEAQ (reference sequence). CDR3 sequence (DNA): TGTGCCAGCAACCTGGGGGTTATAAACGAGCAGTACTTC. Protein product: CASNLGVINEQYF.

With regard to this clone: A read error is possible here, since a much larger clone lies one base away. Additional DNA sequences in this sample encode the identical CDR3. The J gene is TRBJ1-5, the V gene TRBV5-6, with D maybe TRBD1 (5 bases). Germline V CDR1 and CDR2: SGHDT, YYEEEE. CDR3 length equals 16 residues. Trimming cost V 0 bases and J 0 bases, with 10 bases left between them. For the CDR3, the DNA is TGTGCCAGCAGCTTGGGCGGGGGGTATAGCAATCAGCCCCAGCATTTT. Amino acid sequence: CASSLGGGYSNQPQHF.

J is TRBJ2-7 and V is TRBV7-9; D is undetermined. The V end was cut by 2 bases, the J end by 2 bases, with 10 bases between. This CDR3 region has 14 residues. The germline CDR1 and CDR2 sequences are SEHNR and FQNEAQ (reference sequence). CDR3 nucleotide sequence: TGTGCCAGCAGCTTATGGACGGATACCTACGAGCAGTACTTC. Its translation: CASSLWTDTYEQYF. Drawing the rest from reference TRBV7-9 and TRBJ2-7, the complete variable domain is DTGVSQNPRHKITKRGQNVTFRCDPISEHNRLYWYRQTLGQGPEFLTYFQNEAQLEKSRLLSDRFSAERPKGSFSTLEIQRTEQGDSAMYLCASSLWTDTYEQYFGPGTRLTVT.

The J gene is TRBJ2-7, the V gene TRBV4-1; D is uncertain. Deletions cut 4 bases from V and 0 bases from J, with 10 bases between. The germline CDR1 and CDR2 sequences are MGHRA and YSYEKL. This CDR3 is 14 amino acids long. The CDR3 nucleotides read TGCGCCAGCAGCCTTCGGTACGGCTCCTACGAGCAGTACTTC. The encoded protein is CASSLRYGSYEQYF.